Described below is a single T cell receptor (beta chain) sequence and its context. The CDR3 has 14 residues. CDR1 and CDR2 (germline): SGHTA, FQGTGA. Trimming removed 2 bases from V and 7 bases from J, with 12 bases in between. This entry is derived from a study of blood T cell repertoires in COVID-19. Whole-study context: From the United States, Italy and Spain came samples of acute and convalescent COVID-19. PBMCs, B-cell-depleted T cells, or T cells provided the cDNA or gDNA that made up the material.

Original processing methods: For nucleated cells, counts were estimated from reference gene primer amplification. TCRdb's copy holds only in-frame clones and misses some; the assay was immunoSEQ multiplex PCR. The V and J calls and the clone size are those of that table, but D and trimming were determined from the DNA. The table has 55,000 to 65,000 clones, about 89% seen once; the top ten hold about 7%. The rearrangement uses TRBV7-3 and TRBJ2-1; weak D call: TRBD2 (5 bases). Sequenced sample: peripheral blood. This TCR derives from a man in his fifties or sixties with active or convalescent COVID-19. CDR3 DNA: TGTGCCAGCAGCTTAGGTCTAGCTTCGAATGAGCAGTTCTTC. Translated, it gives CASSLGLASNEQFF.